The sequence of this TCR beta chain was determined in a study of T cells in Graves' hyperthyroidism and ophthalmopathy. Study findings and constraints: The model's output predicted ophthalmopathy at a median of roughly 6 months prior to onset. In the blood, most expanded thyroid clonotypes above 0.001 appeared as well.

This clonotype turned up a few times. Antigen specificity is unknown. TCR beta CDR3 sequences were amplified from RNA transcripts. First-round RT-PCR targeting the TCR CDR3 was performed with the HTBI primer set. TCRdb re-derived calls from the multiplex PCR reads in MiXCR, one entry per CDR3 protein. The sample lists about 340,000 distinct CDR3 sequences; roughly 20% were seen once. The V and J ends lost 4 bases and 4 bases, in that order; junction bases with no gene match: 11. The V gene's germline CDR1 is WNHNN and CDR2 SYGVQD (reference sequence). The CDR3 length is 19 residues. Patients aged 18 to 65 with hyperthyroidism were newly diagnosed, with duration under 2 months.

The receptor's source is a woman in her 50s with Graves' hyperthyroidism. Material for sequencing was blood. The rearrangement joins TRBV10-1 to TRBJ2-3; 16 nucleotides align to TRBD2. The CDR3 nucleotides are TGCGCCAGCAGTGGGTCGCCGGGACTAGCGGGGGGGCGCGCAGATACGCAGTATTTT. Residues: CASSGSPGLAGGRADTQYF.